These 22 T cell receptor beta chains share one sample of origin, sequenced in a study of T cells expressing NK-cell markers. From the 5' RACE reads, TCRdb lists one entry per CDR3 protein and no DNA. The sample data list some 300,000 distinct CDR3 sequences. The source material was blood T cells: a sorted CD56 or NKG2C T cell subset, CD4+ or CD8+ T cells, or bulk PBMC T cells (not recorded which). All receptors derive from a man aged 18 to 30 in good health.

The chain uses TRBV7-2 and TRBJ2-5. The CDR3 contains 13 residues. Germline assignment: CDR1 SGHTA and CDR2 FQGNSA. The CDR3 spells CASSFQVQETQYF.

The V gene is TRBV12-3 or TRBV12-4, the J gene TRBJ2-5; TCRdb returns TRBD1, unconfirmable since there is no DNA. The CDR3 is 14 residues long. Here the CDR3 reads CASSPGQGGETQYF.

V and J are TRBV12-3 or TRBV12-4 and TRBJ2-3; with no DNA, the TCRdb D assignment of TRBD2 cannot be verified. This CDR3 spans 15 amino acids. The CDR3 here is CASSSGTSGSYTQYF.

The chain is built from TRBV7-9 and TRBJ2-1; with no DNA, the TCRdb D assignment of TRBD1 cannot be verified. Germline V gene data show CDR1 as SEHNR and CDR2 as FQNEAQ (reference sequence). There are 14 residues in the CDR3. CDR3 sequence reads: CAGAIHNSVNEQFF.

The rearrangement joins TRBV5-1 to TRBJ2-1; there is no DNA to check the TCRdb D call of TRBD2. CDR3 length equals 15 residues. Germline values: CDR1 SGHRS, CDR2 YFSETQ. The CDR3 protein is CASSFSGRNLNEQFF.

CDR3 amino acids: CASSPGLALSSYNEQFF. This chain uses TRBV16 with TRBJ2-1; absent DNA, TCRdb's TRBD2 call cannot be checked. The CDR3 contains 17 residues. The germline V gene encodes CDR1 KGHSY and CDR2 FQNENV.

CDR3 in amino acids: CASGRWGTENSPLHF. This chain links TRBV7-9 with TRBJ1-6; checking the TCRdb D call of TRBD1 is not possible without DNA. Looked up from germline, CDR1 is SEHNR and CDR2 is FQNEAQ (reference sequence). The CDR3 has 15 amino acids.

CDR3 amino acids: CATSDAGLGYNEQFF. The V and J genes are TRBV24-1 and TRBJ2-1. CDR3 length: 15 amino acids. Looked up from germline, CDR1 is KGHDR and CDR2 is SFDVKD.

This rearrangement joins TRBV12-3 or TRBV12-4 to TRBJ2-2; TCRdb's assignment of TRBD2 cannot be checked, as there is no DNA. The CDR3 is 19 amino acids. CDR3 in amino acids: CASSSRLAGGVTNTGELFF.

The V gene is TRBV29-1, the J gene TRBJ2-5; TCRdb returns TRBD1, unconfirmable since there is no DNA. The germline V gene has CDR1 SQVTM and CDR2 ANQGSEA. The CDR3 consists of 14 residues. Here the CDR3 reads CSVIFRQGAETQYF.

The chain is built from TRBV3-1 and TRBJ1-4; TCRdb proposes TRBD1, but this gene call is untestable without DNA. The CDR3 totals 17 residues. Per the germline V gene, CDR1 is LGHDT and CDR2 is YNNKEL (reference sequence). CDR3 loop: CASSRYMGGISNEKLFF.

The chain joins TRBV12-3 or TRBV12-4 to TRBJ1-5; with no DNA, the TCRdb D assignment of TRBD1 cannot be verified. There are 16 residues in the CDR3. CDR3 sequence: CASSFIGQGAWQPQHF.

V and J are TRBV15 and TRBJ2-4. The CDR3 length is 11 residues. Germline assignment: CDR1 LNHNV and CDR2 YYDKDF (reference sequence). This CDR3 reads CATSRDWIQYF. The whole variable domain, remainder taken from reference TRBV15 and TRBJ2-4, is DAMVIQNPRYQVTQFGKPVTLSCSQTLNHNVMYWYQQKSSQAPKLLFHYYDKDFNNEADTPDNFQSRRPNTSFCFLDIRSPGLGDTAMYLCATSRDWIQYFGAGTRLSVL.

The chain combines TRBV5-1 with TRBJ2-1; TCRdb outputs TRBD2, but without DNA this stays unchecked. CDR3 length: 15 amino acids. CDR1 and CDR2 (germline): SGHRS, YFSETQ. CDR3 in amino acids: CASGGTSGNTNEQFF.

The chain recombines TRBV7-8 with TRBJ1-1; TCRdb reports TRBD1, a call that lacks DNA to check it against. This CDR3 is 16 amino acids long. Germline V gene data show CDR1 as SGHVS and CDR2 as FQNEAQ. The CDR3 sequence: CASSLEIPGLNTEAFF.

The V gene is TRBV10-3, the J gene TRBJ1-1. This CDR3 spans 15 amino acids. Germline V gene data show CDR1 as ENHRY and CDR2 as SYGVKD. The CDR3 protein is CAISDPTWGMNEAFF.

The J gene is TRBJ2-5, the V gene TRBV10-3; as DNA is missing, the TRBD1 call by TCRdb cannot be tested. CDR1 is ENHRY, CDR2 SYGVKD, per germline. The CDR3 consists of 13 residues. This CDR3 is CAISMTGLETQYF.

The V and J genes are TRBV4-1 and TRBJ2-1; TCRdb returns TRBD2, unconfirmable since there is no DNA. CDR3 length: 16 amino acids. The germline gives CDR1 MGHRA, CDR2 YSYEKL. Here the CDR3 reads CASSYLLAGGYDEQFF.

The chain carries TRBV29-1 and TRBJ2-2; TCRdb designates TRBD2, a call that cannot be tested without DNA. The CDR3 extends over 12 amino acids. Germline V gene sequence: CDR1 SQVTM, CDR2 ANQGSEA. The CDR3 region is CSVVLASGELFF.

The chain couples TRBV6-1 to TRBJ2-5; TCRdb's D call of TRBD1 is untestable without DNA. CDR3 length equals 14 residues. Per germline, CDR1 MNHNS and CDR2 SASEGT. The CDR3 protein is CASSPPGEQETQYF.

The chain is built from TRBV20-1 and TRBJ2-3; TCRdb's D call, TRBD2, is unchecked because there is no DNA. The length of the CDR3 is 14 residues. Germline values: CDR1 DFQATT, CDR2 SNEGSKA (reference sequence). The CDR3 reads CSAKGARGTDTQYF.

This sequence joins TRBV5-1 and TRBJ2-7. Germline V lookup: CDR1 SGHRS, CDR2 YFSETQ. The CDR3 runs to 14 residues. The CDR3 sequence is CASRRIASSYEQYF.